The 3 T cell receptor beta chains listed next were all sequenced from one sample in a study of blood T cell repertoires in COVID-19. Sequencing was performed with immunoSEQ multiplex PCR; in TCRdb, only in-frame clones are kept and a portion is missing. The table has 90,000 to 100,000 clones, roughly 86% seen once; the top ten hold around a tenth. Sequenced input: peripheral blood. The receptors were gathered from a man in his fifties or sixties with acute or convalescent COVID-19.

The gene calls are TRBV2 and TRBJ2-1, with 7 bases fitting TRBD2. Trimming cost V 4 bases and J 7 bases; bases outside gene matches: 19. CDR1 and CDR2 from the germline V gene are SNHLY and FYNNEI. The CDR3 is made up of 18 amino acids. The CDR3 here is CASSGPQVLAKGMNEQFF. DNA of the CDR3: TGTGCCAGCAGTGGCCCGCAGGTACTAGCGAAAGGTATGAATGAGCAGTTCTTC.

V usage is TRBV5-6 and J usage is TRBJ1-5; D not certain. The CDR3 contains 14 residues. The V gene lost 1 base and the J gene lost 1 base, with 6 bases spanning the gap. The germline V gene encodes CDR1 SGHDT and CDR2 YYEEEE. For the CDR3, the DNA is TGTGCCAGCAGCTTGTGGCGGAGCAATCAGCCCCAGCATTTT. It specifies CASSLWRSNQPQHF. The whole variable domain, remainder taken from reference TRBV5-6 and TRBJ1-5, is DAGVTQSPTHLIKTRGQQVTLRCSPKSGHDTVSWYQQALGQGPQFIFQYYEEEERQRGNFPDRFSGHQFPNYSSELNVNALLLGDSALYLCASSLWRSNQPQHFGDGTRLSIL.

The chain links TRBV24-1 to TRBJ2-3, with 8 bases aligning to TRBD2. CDR3 length: 18 amino acids. With V trimmed by 3 bases and J by 4 bases, 14 bases remained unmatched. CDR1 is KGHDR and CDR2 is SFDVKD in the germline V gene. The CDR3 spells CATSDPFAVAGGADTQYF. DNA of the CDR3: TGTGCCACCAGTGATCCCTTTGCGGTGGCGGGAGGAGCAGATACGCAGTATTTT.